This is a list of T cell receptor beta chains from one sample in a study of blood T cell repertoires in COVID-19. Clones were sequenced by immunoSEQ multiplex PCR, and TCRdb holds only the in-frame ones, with some missing. This table holds over 200,000 clones, approximately 90% found once. The sequenced sample consisted of peripheral blood. The source of these receptors is a man aged 25-40 years with COVID-19, enrolled during active disease. Each CDR3 is given with its conserved first and last residue. A D gene is named only where the DNA matches it firmly. Clone size is given for some rows only: seen once, a few or many times, or a class if the clone is expanded.

v_call	clone_size	j_call	d_call	cdr3_nt	cdr3_aa
TRBV4-3	NA	TRBJ2-1	TRBD2	TGCGCCAGCAGCCAAGATGTGCGGGGGGGCCGGAATGAGCAGTTCTTC	CASSQDVRGGRNEQFF
TRBV29-1	once	TRBJ1-2	NA	TGCAGCGTGGGAGTTGGAGGTTTAAACTATGGCTACACCTTC	CSVGVGGLNYGYTF
TRBV19	NA	TRBJ2-1	NA	TGTGCCAGTCGAGACCGGGGGAGCTCCTACAATGAGCAGTTCTTC	CASRDRGSSYNEQFF
TRBV6-4	NA	TRBJ1-1	TRBD1	TGTGCCAGCAGTGACTCGAAGGTCAATGAAGACAGGGGATACGACACTGAAGCTTTCTTT	CASSDSKVNEDRGYDTEAFF
TRBV7-9	NA	TRBJ1-1	NA	TGTGCCAGCAGCCTACAGGGATGGAACACTGAAGCTTTCTTT	CASSLQGWNTEAFF
TRBV7-9	NA	TRBJ1-2	NA	TGTGCCAGCAGCTTAAAAGGCGGGGGTAGTGACTATGGCTACACCTTC	CASSLKGGGSDYGYTF
TRBV15	NA	TRBJ2-1	TRBD2	TGTGCCACCAGCAGAGCACGGGAGGCTGAGCAGTTCTTC	CATSRAREAEQFF
TRBV9	once	TRBJ2-2	NA	TGTGCCAGCAGCGTAGAGGTAGGGGCGGATGTAACCGGGGAGCTGTTTTTT	CASSVEVGADVTGELFF
TRBV7-9	NA	TRBJ1-1	TRBD1	TGTGCCAGCATGGAACAGGGGCCATATGAAGCTTTCTTT	CASMEQGPYEAFF
TRBV5-1	NA	TRBJ1-6	NA	TGCGCCAGCAGCTTGGAGTCGGGGAATTCACCCCTCCACTTT	CASSLESGNSPLHF
TRBV7-2	NA	TRBJ2-7	TRBD2	TGTGCCAGCAGCTTAGATTGGCTAGCGGCCCTCGAGCAGTACTTC	CASSLDWLAALEQYF
TRBV6-1	NA	TRBJ1-5	NA	TGTGCCAGCAATCAGGACAGTCAGCCCCAGCATTTT	CASNQDSQPQHF
TRBV15	NA	TRBJ2-7	TRBD2	TGTGCCACCAGCAGAGATGGGACTACCTACGAGCAGTACTTC	CATSRDGTTYEQYF
TRBV9	NA	TRBJ1-2	TRBD1	TGTGCCAGCAATGGTGGGACAGCGATCTATGGCTACACCTTC	CASNGGTAIYGYTF
TRBV6-2/TRBV6-3	NA	TRBJ2-7	NA	TGTGCCAGCAGTTACCCGCCAACAGGGAACGAGCAGTACTTC	CASSYPPTGNEQYF
TRBV27	NA	TRBJ1-2	NA	TGTGCCAGCAGTCCCATACAGGCGTACTATGGCTACACCTTC	CASSPIQAYYGYTF
TRBV23-1	NA	TRBJ1-1	NA	TGCGCCAGCAGTCAACTAGAGGGTCGAGGAGAAGCTTTCTTT	CASSQLEGRGEAFF
TRBV7-3	NA	TRBJ2-4	TRBD1	TGTGCCAGCAGCCCTATACTACAGGGGGCAAACATTCAGTACTTC	CASSPILQGANIQYF
TRBV18	NA	TRBJ1-1	TRBD1	TGTGCCAGCTCACCACCGGGACAGGGGCCCCAAATCTTGAACACTGAAGCTTTCTTT	CASSPPGQGPQILNTEAFF
TRBV4-3	NA	TRBJ2-1	TRBD2	TGCGCCAGCAGCCAAGAGAGCGGGAAAGCCTACAATGAGCAGTTCTTC	CASSQESGKAYNEQFF
TRBV6-5	NA	TRBJ1-3	NA	TGTGCCAGCAGTTATAGAAACACCATATATTTT	CASSYRNTIYF
TRBV5-4	NA	TRBJ2-3	TRBD2	TGTGCCAGCAGCTCCGGGACTAGCGGCGCCACAGATACGCAGTATTTT	CASSSGTSGATDTQYF
TRBV11-3	NA	TRBJ2-1	TRBD1	TGTGCCAGCAGCTCCAGACAGGGGGCAAGGGAGCAGTTCTTC	CASSSRQGAREQFF
TRBV29-1	NA	TRBJ2-1	TRBD2	TGCAGCGTGGAGCGGGAGTACAATGAGCAGTTCTTC	CSVEREYNEQFF
TRBV27	NA	TRBJ2-2	TRBD2	TGTGCCAGCAGTTTATCCCGGGGGGCCGGGGAGCTGTTTTTT	CASSLSRGAGELFF
TRBV3-1/TRBV3-2	NA	TRBJ1-2	NA	TGTGCCAGCAGCCAAAGGGGCGAATCTTTTTATGGCTACACCTTC	CASSQRGESFYGYTF
TRBV7-3	NA	TRBJ2-1	NA	TGTGCCAGCAGCTTAAGGTCTAGCACCCGCCCGGAGCAGTTCTTC	CASSLRSSTRPEQFF
TRBV4-3	once	TRBJ1-2	NA	TGCGCCAGCAGCCAAGATCTAGGAGGGGTTACCTTTAACTATGGCTACACCTTC	CASSQDLGGVTFNYGYTF
TRBV5-1	NA	TRBJ1-1	TRBD1	TGCGCCAGCAGCTTGGGGACAGGGAGCACTGAAGCTTTCTTT	CASSLGTGSTEAFF
TRBV30	NA	TRBJ2-7	TRBD2	TGTGCCTGGAAGAAATGGGGGGGCTCCTACGAGCAGTACTTC	CAWKKWGGSYEQYF
TRBV27	NA	TRBJ1-1	NA	TGTGCCAGCAGTTTTAATATTTACACTGAAGCTTTCTTT	CASSFNIYTEAFF
TRBV5-1	NA	TRBJ1-2	NA	TGCGCCAGCAGCTTGGAGCTGGGGGGGGACTATGGCTACACCTTC	CASSLELGGDYGYTF
TRBV5-6	NA	TRBJ2-1	TRBD2	TGTGCCAGCACCCCGGAGGGCGGGAGGGCGCGGAATGAGCAGTTCTTC	CASTPEGGRARNEQFF
TRBV7-3	NA	TRBJ1-1	NA	TGTGCCAGCAGCAAGGACTGGAACACTGAAGCTTTCTTT	CASSKDWNTEAFF